This TCR beta chain stems from a study of PD-1 blockade in classical Hodgkin lymphoma. Across the whole study: Intravenous delivery of nivolumab at 3 mg/kg to patients occurred every 2 weeks.

Relapses following autologous stem cell transplantation were seen in all patients, with brentuximab vedotin exposure varying. Profiling relied on immunoSEQ multiplex PCR, and the TCRdb table lists in-frame clones only, not all of them. The sample contains approximately 100,000 clones, 75% to 90% of which appear only once. This clone was detected only once. Antigen specificity is unknown. Whole-study findings and limits: CD4+ TCR diversity, unlike CD8+, climbed significantly by C4D1. Partial responders and progressors had significantly lower baseline TCR diversity. Relative to healthy donors, newly diagnosed patients reportedly had lower baseline TCR diversity, which was reported as lower still in relapsed/refractory patients.

Germline V gives CDR1 SGHTA, CDR2 FQGNSA. V was clipped by 6 bases and J by 1 base, with 9 bases between them. The CDR3 is 14 residues long. The chain recombines TRBV7-2 with TRBJ2-2, with D unresolved. Sample: peripheral blood mononuclear cells (PBMCs), taken before the second cycle of nivolumab. The receptor was derived from a human donor with classical Hodgkin lymphoma. This CDR3 reads CASRVALNTGELFF. CDR3 sequence (DNA): TGTGCCAGCAGGGTAGCCCTGAACACCGGGGAGCTGTTTTTT.